The 28 T cell receptor beta chains given below trace back to one sample, sequenced in a study of cytomegalovirus exposure and HLA in healthy donors. Both 60 Vbeta primers and 13 Jbeta primers went into the PCR. Profiled with immunoSEQ multiplex PCR; TCRdb holds only in-frame clones, not every one. This sample has under 200,000 clones, with more than 70% found just once. Sequencing was carried out using PBMCs. The receptors here all came from a male donor in good health and CMV-seropositive.

The V gene is TRBV4-1, the J gene TRBJ1-5, with D perhaps matching TRBD1 (5 bases). The CDR3 has 16 amino acids. With 0 bases removed from V and 0 bases from J, the gap between germline ends came to 9 bases. Germline loops: CDR1 MGHRA, CDR2 YSYEKL. This CDR3 is CASSQDWDYSNQPQHF. CDR3 sequence (DNA): TGCGCCAGCAGCCAAGATTGGGACTATAGCAATCAGCCCCAGCATTTT.

About this clone: At one end, the junction sequence differs from germline, possibly due to a read error. This rearrangement joins TRBV6-5 to TRBJ2-1, with D hard to call. Germline CDR1 reads MNHEY; CDR2 reads SVGAGI. The CDR3 spans 11 residues. The DNA for the CDR3 is TGTGCCAGCAGCGAAGGAGTCAACCTCCTCTTC. This translates into CASSEGVNLLF.

The gene calls are TRBV5-8 and TRBJ2-3; D possibly corresponds to TRBD1 (6 bases). Germline CDR1 reads SGHTS; CDR2 reads YDEGEE. The CDR3 totals 17 residues. Trimming pared 6 bases from V and 2 bases from J, leaving 22 bases between. The CDR3 here is CASTPGGQSTDTDTQYF. The DNA of the CDR3 is TGTGCCAGCACCCCTGGGGGCCAATCGACAGACACAGATACGCAGTATTTT. Based on the CDR3 plus reference TRBV5-8 and TRBJ2-3, the full variable domain is EAGVTQSPTHLIKTRGQQATLRCSPISGHTSVYWYQQALGLGLQFLLWYDEGEERNRGNFPPRFSGRQFPNYSSELNVNALELEDSALYLCASTPGGQSTDTDTQYFGPGTRLTVL.

This clone was detected a few times. CDR3 DNA sequence: TGTGCCAGCAGTTACTCGGCGCTAGCGGGAGTACTTGAGCAGTTCTTC. As protein: CASSYSALAGVLEQFF. The chain employs TRBV6-6 and TRBJ2-1; TRBD2 agrees at 10 bases. The CDR3 extends over 16 amino acids. V trimming: 0 bases; J trimming: 9 bases; junction bases outside the gene matches: 8. CDR1 is MNHNY and CDR2 is SVGAGI in the germline V gene (reference sequence).

The rearrangement joins TRBV28 to TRBJ1-5; D is ambiguous. Germline CDR1 reads MDHEN; CDR2 reads SYDVKM. V was cut by 2 bases and J by 6 bases, with 5 bases left in between. The CDR3 has 12 amino acids. The CDR3, as DNA: TGTGCCAGCAGTTTAATCTCTCAGCCCCAGCATTTT. This encodes CASSLISQPQHF.

Of note for this clone: Other DNA sequences in this specimen translate into the identical CDR3. The rearrangement joins TRBV4-1 to TRBJ2-3; D gene unclear. This CDR3 spans 15 amino acids. Germline CDR1 is MGHRA and CDR2 is YSYEKL. Trimming took off 0 bases at V and 0 bases at J, with 7 bases between the two ends. The CDR3 sequence is CASSQDPGSTDTQYF. CDR3 coding DNA: TGCGCCAGCAGCCAAGACCCAGGCAGCACAGATACGCAGTATTTT.

The rearrangement joins TRBV11-1 to TRBJ2-7; TRBD1 agrees at 7 bases. The ends lost 0 bases at V and 3 bases at J; junction bases unmatched: 2. CDR3 length equals 14 residues. The germline V gene has CDR1 SGHAT and CDR2 FQDESV (reference sequence). CDR3 in DNA: TGTGCCAGCAGCTTAGCCCGACAGGGCTACGAGCAGTACTTC. Its translation is CASSLARQGYEQYF.

There are a few counts of this clone. The chain combines TRBV20-1 with TRBJ2-3; D gene unclear. The V gene lost 3 bases and the J gene lost 6 bases, with 7 bases spanning the gap. Germline CDR1 and CDR2: DFQATT and SNEGSKA (reference sequence). There are 11 residues in the CDR3. The CDR3 DNA sequence: TGCAGTGCTAGTTTCATGGATACGCAGTATTTT. Translation gives CSASFMDTQYF.

The chain carries TRBV5-1 and TRBJ2-7; D perhaps matches TRBD1 (6 bases). Germline V gene sequence: CDR1 SGHRS, CDR2 YFSETQ. V was cut by 2 bases and J by 5 bases, with 14 bases left in between. This CDR3 has 14 residues. The CDR3 DNA reads as TGCGCCAGCAGCTTCACGGGACAAACTGACGAGCAGTACTTC. Protein sequence: CASSFTGQTDEQYF.

The rearrangement uses TRBV7-2 and TRBJ2-1, with a weak D call TRBD2 (5 bases). The CDR3 is made up of 16 amino acids. CDR1 and CDR2 (germline): SGHTA, FQGNSA. Trimming cost V 5 bases and J 4 bases, with 18 bases left between them. CDR3 sequence reads: CASSLTFVGEYNEQFF. The CDR3 nucleotides read TGTGCCAGCAGCCTTACCTTTGTGGGAGAGTACAATGAGCAGTTCTTC. Variable domain in full (rest from reference TRBV7-2 and TRBJ2-1): GAGVSQSPSNKVTEKGKDVELRCDPISGHTALYWYRQSLGQGLEFLIYFQGNSAPDKSGLPSDRFSAERTGGSVSTLTIQRTQQEDSAVYLCASSLTFVGEYNEQFFGPGTRLTVL.

This clone was picked up a small number of times. The chain recombines TRBV2 with TRBJ2-1, with a tentative D call TRBD1 (7 bases). Trimming pared 6 bases from V and 8 bases from J, leaving 11 bases between. This CDR3 region has 12 residues. Germline values: CDR1 SNHLY, CDR2 FYNNEI. For the CDR3, the DNA is TGTGCCAGCAGCACAGGGGAGGATGAGCAGTTCTTC. Amino acid sequence: CASSTGEDEQFF. The entire variable domain, with the rest obtained from reference TRBV2 and TRBJ2-1, is as follows: EPEVTQTPSHQVTQMGQEVILRCVPISNHLYFYWYRQILGQKVEFLVSFYNNEISEKSEIFDDQFSVERPDGSNFTLKIRSTKLEDSAMYFCASSTGEDEQFFGPGTRLTVL.

The rearrangement uses TRBV7-2 and TRBJ2-7; no definite D call. This CDR3 has 14 amino acids. From germline, CDR1 is SGHTA and CDR2 FQGNSA. V lost 1 base and J 2 bases, leaving 9 bases between the germline ends. The CDR3 sequence: CASSLVFTAYEQYF. In DNA form, the CDR3 reads TGTGCCAGCAGCTTAGTATTCACAGCCTACGAGCAGTACTTC. The full variable domain, rest sourced from reference TRBV7-2 and TRBJ2-7, is GAGVSQSPSNKVTEKGKDVELRCDPISGHTALYWYRQSLGQGLEFLIYFQGNSAPDKSGLPSDRFSAERTGGSVSTLTIQRTQQEDSAVYLCASSLVFTAYEQYFGPGTRLTVT.

This clone has a handful of counts. The chain recombines TRBV4-2 with TRBJ2-3; 13 bases align to TRBD2. The CDR3 contains 17 residues. V shed 4 bases, J shed 4 bases, and the junction held 8 bases outside the gene matches. CDR1 and CDR2 from the germline V gene are LGHNA and YNFKEQ. This CDR3 reads CASSPSAGTSGADTQYF. CDR3 DNA sequence: TGTGCCAGCAGCCCAAGTGCCGGGACTAGCGGGGCAGATACGCAGTATTTT.

The chain couples TRBV7-9 to TRBJ2-3; TRBD1 matches 9 bases. Germline V gene lookup returns CDR1 SEHNR and CDR2 FQNEAQ (reference sequence). The CDR3 has 15 residues. The V gene end was trimmed by 5 bases and the J gene end by 1 base; junction bases not matched to a gene: 4. CDR3 nucleotide sequence: TGTGCCAGCAGCGACGGACAGGGGCGCACAGATACGCAGTATTTT. This gives the protein CASSDGQGRTDTQYF. The whole variable domain, filled in from reference TRBV7-9 and TRBJ2-3, reads DTGVSQNPRHKITKRGQNVTFRCDPISEHNRLYWYRQTLGQGPEFLTYFQNEAQLEKSRLLSDRFSAERPKGSFSTLEIQRTEQGDSAMYLCASSDGQGRTDTQYFGPGTRLTVL.

This clone turned up a few times. This chain joins TRBV18 and TRBJ2-5, with 8 bases identical to TRBD1. This CDR3 is built from 14 residues. The germline CDR1 and CDR2 sequences are KGHSH and LQKENI. V shed 6 bases, J shed 1 base, and the junction held 4 bases outside the gene matches. CDR3 sequence (DNA): TGTGCCAGCTCCGGGACAGGCTCCCAAGAGACCCAGTACTTC. It yields the protein CASSGTGSQETQYF.

V is TRBV19 and J is TRBJ2-7; 11 nucleotides line up with TRBD2. This CDR3 comprises 17 residues. V lost 4 bases, J lost 0 bases, and 8 bases stayed unmatched. CDR1 is LNHDA, CDR2 SQIVND, per germline (reference sequence). CDR3 bases: TGTGCCAGTAGTACTCCAACTAGCGGGAGAAACTCCTACGAGCAGTACTTC. This sequence encodes CASSTPTSGRNSYEQYF.

The V and J genes are TRBV7-2 and TRBJ2-7, with 9 bases aligning to TRBD1. With V trimmed by 3 bases and J by 1 base, 4 bases remained unmatched. The germline gives CDR1 SGHTA, CDR2 FQGNSA. This CDR3 comprises 15 residues. DNA for the CDR3: TGTGCCAGCAGCTTCTCCGGGACAGGGTCCTACGAGCAGTACTTC. Its translation: CASSFSGTGSYEQYF.

V is TRBV5-4 and J is TRBJ2-7, with D possibly being TRBD2 (5 bases). CDR1 and CDR2 (germline): SGHNT, YYREEE (reference sequence). This CDR3 is built from 13 residues. V gave up 0 bases and J gave up 7 bases, with 11 bases separating them. The CDR3 spells CASSLGGLLEQYF. The CDR3 region has the DNA TGTGCCAGCAGCTTGGGTGGACTCTTAGAGCAGTACTTC.

The V gene is TRBV7-8, the J gene TRBJ2-1; 12 bases agree with TRBD2. This CDR3 has 19 amino acids. The V and J ends lost 2 bases and 8 bases, in that order; junction bases with no gene match: 16. Per the germline V gene, CDR1 is SGHVS and CDR2 is FQNEAQ. CDR3 sequence (DNA): TGTGCCAGCAGCTTACCGGACAGGGCAACTAGCGGGAGGAGATATGAGCAGTTCTTC. As protein: CASSLPDRATSGRRYEQFF.

The chain joins TRBV5-4 to TRBJ1-1, with 9 bases matching TRBD1. J lost 10 bases, V lost 3 bases, and 4 bases had no gene match. This CDR3 is 12 amino acids long. The germline CDR1 and CDR2 sequences are SGHNT and YYREEE (reference sequence). The CDR3 here is CASSSPGQGAFF. In DNA, the CDR3 is TGTGCCAGCAGCTCTCCGGGACAGGGAGCTTTCTTT.

The rearrangement links TRBV5-1 to TRBJ1-2, with a possible D match to TRBD1 (6 bases). Germline lookup yields CDR1 SGHRS and CDR2 YFSETQ. V was cut by 7 bases and J by 6 bases, with 13 bases left in between. The CDR3 sequence is 12 residues long. The CDR3 reads CASGRTEDGYTF. The CDR3 nucleotides read TGCGCCAGCGGAAGGACAGAGGATGGCTACACCTTC. The whole variable domain, remainder taken from reference TRBV5-1 and TRBJ1-2, is KAGVTQTPRYLIKTRGQQVTLSCSPISGHRSVSWYQQTPGQGLQFLFEYFSETQRNKGNFPGRFSGRQFSNSRSEMNVSTLELGDSALYLCASGRTEDGYTFGSGTRLTVV.

The chain joins TRBV4-3 to TRBJ2-1, with D tentatively TRBD2 (5 bases). This CDR3 is built from 15 residues. CDR1 LGHNA and CDR2 YSLEER come from the germline V gene. V dropped 4 bases and J dropped 0 bases, with 10 bases sitting between them. CDR3 nucleotide sequence: TGCGCCAGCAGCCCCAGCGGTAGCTCCTACAATGAGCAGTTCTTC. Translation: CASSPSGSSYNEQFF.

The CDR3 protein is CASSQDTGAGRYEQYF. CDR3 DNA: TGTGCCAGCAGCCAAGATACTGGGGCAGGGCGCTACGAGCAGTACTTC. The chain joins TRBV14 to TRBJ2-7; weak D call: TRBD1 (5 bases). This CDR3 spans 16 amino acids. Germline-derived CDR1 and CDR2 are SGHDN and FVKESK. Trimming left V 0 bases short and J 3 bases short, with 15 bases between.

The chain links TRBV28 to TRBJ2-5, with D possibly matching TRBD2 (5 bases). The J call is uncertain, as TRBJ2-7 better fits the DNA end. The CDR3 runs to 14 residues. The germline V gene has CDR1 MDHEN and CDR2 SYDVKM. CDR3 sequence reads: CASTPGSKPYEQYF. The DNA of the CDR3 is TGTGCCAGCACCCCGGGGAGCAAACCCTACGAGCAGTACTTC.

V gene TRBV25-1 combines with J gene TRBJ2-3; D unresolved. The germline CDR1 and CDR2 sequences are MGHDK and SYGVNS. V was cut by 0 bases and J by 1 base, with 11 bases left in between. The CDR3 extends over 16 amino acids. In nucleotides, the CDR3 is TGTGCCAGCAGTGAATATTCGTCAGTTGGCACAGATACGCAGTATTTT. This translates into CASSEYSSVGTDTQYF.

For this clone: The junction shows a germline mismatch at one end, possibly a read error. The rearrangement uses TRBV7-9 and TRBJ2-1; TRBD2 matches at 12 bases. CDR1 is SEHNR, CDR2 FQNEAQ, per germline (reference sequence). This CDR3 contains 15 residues. The CDR3 loop is CSSSLGLAGWNEQFF. The CDR3 DNA follows: TGTTCCAGCAGCTTAGGACTAGCGGGATGGAATGAGCAGTTCTTC.

This chain links TRBV28 with TRBJ1-5; D unclear. CDR3 length: 17 amino acids. The V gene lost 1 base and the J gene lost 3 bases, with 16 bases spanning the gap. Germline CDR1 is MDHEN and CDR2 is SYDVKM. CDR3 amino acids: CASSLFGVWRDNQPQHF. In DNA, the CDR3 is TGTGCCAGCAGTTTATTCGGGGTGTGGAGGGACAATCAGCCCCAGCATTTT.

The chain joins TRBV27 to TRBJ2-7; weak D call: TRBD1 (5 bases). CDR3 length: 12 residues. V lost 6 bases to trimming and J lost 6 bases, with 12 bases between them. The germline CDR1 and CDR2 sequences are MNHEY and SMNVEV (reference sequence). In nucleotides, the CDR3 is TGTGCCAGCAGGTCAGGGTTTAGCGAGCAGTACTTC. This encodes CASRSGFSEQYF.